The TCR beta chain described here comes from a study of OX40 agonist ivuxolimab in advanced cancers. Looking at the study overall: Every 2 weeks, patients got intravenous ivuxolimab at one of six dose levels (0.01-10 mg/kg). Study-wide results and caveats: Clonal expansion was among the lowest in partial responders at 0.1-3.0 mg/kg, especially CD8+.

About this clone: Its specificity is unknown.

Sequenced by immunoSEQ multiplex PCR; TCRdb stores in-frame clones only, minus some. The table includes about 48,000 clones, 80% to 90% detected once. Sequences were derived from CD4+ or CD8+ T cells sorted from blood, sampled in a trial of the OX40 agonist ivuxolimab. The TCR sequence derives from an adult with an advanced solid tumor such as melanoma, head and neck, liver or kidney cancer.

The CDR3 nucleotides are TGTGCCAGCAACTACAGGGGGCAGAATGGCTACACCTTC. As protein: CASNYRGQNGYTF. The rearrangement links TRBV6-1 to TRBJ1-2, with 9 bases that match TRBD1. V was pared by 7 bases and J by 6 bases, with 6 bases of the junction left unmatched. The CDR3 covers 13 residues. The V gene's germline CDR1 is MNHNS and CDR2 SASEGT.